This TCR beta chain was captured by sequencing in a study of CD8+ T cells in alopecia areata (dated by TCRdb to between 2018 and 2020). For the wider study: Treated patients were enrolled in an open-label pilot trial of oral tofacitinib at 5 to 10 mg twice daily for moderate-to-severe alopecia areata. Tofacitinib was administered for 6 to 18 months, and 6 months of follow-up off drug were then conducted to assess delayed response and recurrence. The SALT score, which quantifies the percentage of affected scalp surface area, was used to measure disease severity in treated patients. In both human patients and the C3H/HeJ mouse model, the study applied high-throughput TCRbeta sequencing to look at T cell clonal expansion in alopecia areata. In humans, TCRbeta sequencing was performed on scalp tissue and on sorted CD4+ and CD8+ peripheral blood T cells from healthy controls and from patients with patchy or totalis/universalis alopecia areata. Patients on tofacitinib were biopsied at baseline and after 4 and 24 weeks of treatment, and several of the patients also had a later scalp biopsy. Clonality in the scalp was compared among normal scalp (n=4), patchy alopecia areata scalp (n=8), and alopecia totalis/universalis scalp (n=8). The RNA source kit depended on sample type: the PAXgene miRNA kit for fixed scalp, the miRNeasy kit for PBMCs, and the RNeasy kit for mouse skin. TCRbeta CDR3 regions were amplified by immunoSEQ multiplex PCR using 35 Vbeta forward and 13 Jbeta reverse primers. General findings and caveats noted by the study authors: TCR sequences shared between patients were less clear than in mice, possibly partly because of HLA diversity in the patient population. Unlike mouse skin, where gammadelta T cells dominate, normal human skin contains resident alphabeta T cells that get sequenced too, which complicates analysis of the scalp TCR repertoire. The treated cohort was small, with a single nonresponder, so links between baseline CD8+ expansion and response need larger studies. Compared with normal scalp, lesional scalp, particularly in alopecia totalis/universalis, had higher clonality and more expanded CD8+ clones, which suggests antigenic drive. Tofacitinib significantly decreased scalp clonality and the number of expanded CD8+ clones among the top 100 scalp clones. Many expanded lesional clones persisted in scalp and blood during tofacitinib treatment, which may partly explain relapse after stopping treatment.

The label giving this sample's treatment or condition can be read as: oral pan-JAK inhibitor, 5-10 mg twice daily. Lesional scalp punch biopsies and peripheral blood were collected from alopecia areata patients. PBMCs were isolated by density centrifugation and stained for CD3, CD4 and CD8, after which CD4+ and CD8+ T cells were sorted on a FACSAria. Library prep was done by the immunoSEQ multiplex PCR assay. To provide template for TCR sequencing, every sample had RNA extracted and reverse transcribed into cDNA. SuperScript III was used to make first-strand cDNA, primed with a 2:1 mix of oligo-dT and random hexamers. A synthetic immune receptor repertoire was used to gauge amplification bias, and whatever bias remained was removed computationally. Per the authors' processing: After raw reads were preprocessed to remove errors, the CDR3 was defined following IMGT conventions as running from the conserved cysteine to phenylalanine. Clonality was computed by normalizing Shannon entropy by log2 of the number of productive unique TCRs and subtracting the result from 1. Whether each scalp clone was CD4 or CD8 was inferred by checking scalp TCRbeta sequences against the CD4 and CD8 repertoires from sorted blood. In its TCRdb copy, this immuneACCESS table keeps in-frame sequences only and misses some clones. Where compared with another copy, unresolved V genes explain less than half of these, and the others have no known cause. V and J calls and clone size are those listed in that table; D and trimming were worked out from the DNA. Within this sample are around 300,000 clones, with about three fifths of them counted one time only. Of the sample, about 0.88% is held by the ten largest clones.

This clone was recorded a few times. What antigen it recognizes has not been identified. No base quality information exists; no much larger clone differs at one position. The same CDR3 arises from other DNA sequences in this sample as well. V and J are truncated by 6 bases and 1 base respectively, leaving an intervening sequence of 9 bases. Counted from cysteine to phenylalanine, this CDR3 has 12 amino acids. Only CDR3 DNA remains: 36 bases, in frame from the first base. As encoded in the germline V gene, CDR1 is SQVTM while CDR2 is ANQGSEA. The specimen comprised CD4+ T cells sorted from blood, sampled at approximately week 52, from a patient treated with tofacitinib. The rearranged segments are TRBV29-1 and TRBJ1-1, with the identity of the D gene unclear. This receptor was obtained from a human donor with alopecia areata. At the DNA level, the sequence is TGCAGCGTGGCAGGCAGGAACACTGAAGCTTTCTTT. Its translation is CSVAGRNTEAFF.